One sample yielded the 27 T cell receptor beta chains listed below, sequenced in a study of T cell responses to AZD1222 COVID-19 vaccine. The data were produced by immunoSEQ multiplex PCR, yet TCRdb's version contains in-frame clones alone and is incomplete. Among approximately 90,000 clones listed, approximately 89% were seen once. Here the sequenced sample was peripheral blood, taken on day 0 of AZD1222 vaccination. The receptors originated from an adult in good health.

V and J are TRBV6-5 and TRBJ2-3, with D unclear. The germline V gene has CDR1 MNHEY and CDR2 SVGAGI. Trimming took 6 bases from V and 2 from J, leaving 6 bases between them. The CDR3 sequence is 12 residues long. CDR3 coding DNA: TGTGCCAGCAGGGAGCTCACAGATACGCAGTATTTT. Protein: CASRELTDTQYF.

CDR3 region: CASSPLEVMNTEAFF. The CDR3 DNA sequence: TGTGCCAGCAGCCCCCTTGAGGTAATGAACACTGAAGCTTTCTTT. V usage is TRBV6-5 and J usage is TRBJ1-1; D remains ambiguous. V dropped 6 bases and J dropped 0 bases, with 14 bases sitting between them. Germline loops: CDR1 MNHEY, CDR2 SVGAGI. This CDR3 is built from 15 residues.

A single count supports this clone. The chain employs TRBV5-4 and TRBJ2-2, with 8 bases that match TRBD2. The CDR3 runs to 14 residues. The junction had 6 bases not matched to a gene; V was cut back by 0 bases and J by 11 bases. CDR1 and CDR2 (germline): SGHNT, YYREEE (reference sequence). The CDR3 spells CASSLGVAGSELFF. CDR3 nucleotide sequence: TGTGCCAGCAGCTTGGGAGTAGCGGGAAGCGAGCTGTTTTTT.

J is TRBJ1-3 and V is TRBV5-4, with TRBD1 identical over 8 bases. J lost 4 bases, V lost 4 bases, and 10 bases had no gene match. From germline, CDR1 is SGHNT and CDR2 YYREEE (reference sequence). The CDR3 spans 16 residues. The chain's CDR3 is CASSQTGGVLGNTIYF. CDR3 bases: TGTGCCAGCAGCCAAACAGGGGGAGTGCTCGGAAACACCATATATTTT. Using reference TRBV5-4 and TRBJ1-3 for the parts outside the CDR3, the full variable domain is ETGVTQSPTHLIKTRGQQVTLRCSSQSGHNTVSWYQQALGQGPQFIFQYYREEENGRGNFPPRFSGLQFPNYSSELNVNALELDDSALYLCASSQTGGVLGNTIYFGEGSWLTVV.

The rearrangement links TRBV28 to TRBJ2-2, with D unclear. This CDR3 comprises 12 residues. V dropped 3 bases and J dropped 7 bases, with 6 bases sitting between them. Per the germline V gene, CDR1 is MDHEN and CDR2 is SYDVKM. CDR3 coding DNA: TGTGCCAGCAGTTTGGTGGGCGGGGAGCTGTTTTTT. Protein: CASSLVGGELFF.

This clone was seen a handful of times. J is TRBJ1-2 and V is TRBV2; D not resolved. V was shortened by 5 bases and J by 6 bases, with 13 bases between the two germline ends. The CDR3 runs 13 residues. Germline V gene lookup returns CDR1 SNHLY and CDR2 FYNNEI. CDR3 residues: CASSWVRGNGYTF. CDR3 nucleotides: TGTGCCAGCAGTTGGGTACGGGGAAATGGCTACACCTTC.

This sequence joins TRBV30 and TRBJ1-2; maybe TRBD1 (6 bases). CDR3 length equals 15 residues. Germline loops: CDR1 GTSNPN, CDR2 SVGIG (reference sequence). Trimming pared 5 bases from V and 0 bases from J, leaving 16 bases between. The CDR3 nucleotides read TGTGCCTGGGAACAGGGAATGGCATCTAACTATGGCTACACCTTC. Protein: CAWEQGMASNYGYTF. The full variable domain, with the rest looked up from reference TRBV30 and TRBJ1-2, is SQTIHQWPATLVQPVGSPLSLECTVEGTSNPNLYWYRQAAGRGLQLLFYSVGIGQISSEVPQNLSASRPQDRQFILSSKKLLLSDSGFYLCAWEQGMASNYGYTFGSGTRLTVV.

This clone was detected only a few times. The CDR3 DNA reads TGCAGCGTCAAGAACACCGGGGAGCTGTTTTTT. It encodes CSVKNTGELFF. This chain uses TRBV29-1 with TRBJ2-2; D gene ambiguous. Trimming stripped 6 bases from V and 1 base from J, with 3 bases between. The CDR3 totals 11 residues. CDR1 SQVTM and CDR2 ANQGSEA come from the germline V gene.

In this sample, this clone turned up a few times. The chain carries TRBV14 and TRBJ2-1, with 7 bases fitting TRBD2. Germline loops: CDR1 SGHDN, CDR2 FVKESK. J gave up 1 base and V 4 bases, and 7 bases lay outside the gene matches. The CDR3 has 16 residues. This chain's CDR3 is CASSPLGGSSYNEQFF. In nucleotides, the CDR3 is TGTGCCAGCAGCCCCCTGGGCGGGAGTTCCTACAATGAGCAGTTCTTC.

V and J are TRBV6-5 and TRBJ1-1; no definite D call. The V and J ends lost 9 bases and 3 bases respectively, with 20 bases between them. This CDR3 contains 15 residues. The germline CDR1 and CDR2 sequences are MNHEY and SVGAGI. The CDR3 sequence: CASKSSPTQHTEAFF. CDR3 DNA: TGTGCCAGTAAATCTTCCCCGACGCAGCACACTGAAGCTTTCTTT.

V and J are TRBV3-1 (or the pseudogene TRBV3-2) and TRBJ2-3, with D hard to call. Germline values: CDR1 LGHDT, CDR2 YNNKEL (reference sequence). V lost 0 bases, J lost 2 bases, and 9 bases lay in between. This CDR3 contains 15 residues. CDR3 DNA: TGTGCCAGCAGCCAAGACGGTCTCTACACAGATACGCAGTATTTT. As protein: CASSQDGLYTDTQYF.

This clone was found once. The V gene is TRBV19, the J gene TRBJ1-5; TRBD1 might be the D (5 bases). Trimming pared 5 bases from V and 0 bases from J, leaving 23 bases between. The CDR3 is 19 residues long. Germline V gene sequence: CDR1 LNHDA, CDR2 SQIVND (reference sequence). CDR3 DNA sequence: TGTGCCAGTAGTCATACATTCGCCTGGGCAGGGTATAGCAATCAGCCCCAGCATTTT. Residues: CASSHTFAWAGYSNQPQHF.

This clone was seen once. The gene calls are TRBV6-1 and TRBJ2-7, with 8 bases that match TRBD1. V trimming: 5 bases; J trimming: 1 base; junction bases outside the gene matches: 7. The CDR3 loop spans 15 amino acids. The germline V gene has CDR1 MNHNS and CDR2 SASEGT. The CDR3 DNA follows: TGTGCCAGCAGTCCAAGACAGGGGCCATCCTACGAGCAGTACTTC. It yields the protein CASSPRQGPSYEQYF.

The chain joins TRBV3-1 (or the pseudogene TRBV3-2) to TRBJ1-6; 10 bases agree with TRBD1. This CDR3 has 14 residues. The J segment lost 7 bases and the V segment lost 3 bases, leaving 0 bases of the junction unmatched. CDR1 is LGHDT and CDR2 is YNNKEL in the germline V gene (reference sequence). CDR3 amino acids: CASSQGQGNSPLHF. CDR3 DNA sequence: TGTGCCAGCAGCCAGGGACAGGGGAATTCACCCCTCCACTTT.

V gene TRBV3-1 (or the pseudogene TRBV3-2) combines with J gene TRBJ1-1; unclear D gene. The CDR3 extends over 14 amino acids. Per the germline V gene, CDR1 is LGHDT and CDR2 is YNNKEL (reference sequence). The ends were cut back, 1 base at V and 2 bases at J, with 8 bases in the middle. The CDR3 spells CASSQAGSNTEAFF. CDR3 bases: TGTGCCAGCAGCCAAGCCGGGTCCAACACTGAAGCTTTCTTT.

The rearrangement links TRBV3-1 (or the pseudogene TRBV3-2) to TRBJ1-4, with 7 positions matching TRBD1. V lost 4 bases and J lost 4; bases outside the gene matches: 6. There are 15 residues in the CDR3. The germline V gene encodes CDR1 LGHDT and CDR2 YNNKEL (reference sequence). CDR3 amino acids: CASSRSGTDNEKLFF. The CDR3 nucleotides read TGTGCCAGCAGCCGATCCGGGACAGATAATGAAAAACTGTTTTTT.

V and J are TRBV18 and TRBJ2-7; 7 bases match TRBD1. Trimming removed 1 base from V and 5 bases from J; junction bases left unmatched: 14. The germline CDR1 and CDR2 sequences are KGHSH and LQKENI. This CDR3 has 17 residues. This chain's CDR3 is CASSPRAGTAPYDEQYF. The CDR3 DNA reads as TGTGCCAGCTCACCACGGGCCGGGACAGCCCCCTACGACGAGCAGTACTTC.

The chain links TRBV7-2 to TRBJ2-2; D gene ambiguous. This CDR3 has 18 amino acids. V shed 2 bases and J shed 0 bases, with 16 bases lying between them. Germline loops: CDR1 SGHTA, CDR2 FQGNSA. The CDR3 protein is CASSLKVVGLSNTGELFF. The DNA for the CDR3 is TGTGCCAGCAGCTTAAAGGTAGTAGGGCTCTCGAACACCGGGGAGCTGTTTTTT.

The chain couples TRBV19 to TRBJ2-6; D gene uncertain. Trimming took off 5 bases at V and 4 bases at J, with 18 bases between the two ends. The germline CDR1 and CDR2 sequences are LNHDA and SQIVND (reference sequence). The CDR3 spans 17 residues. CDR3: CASSAYTQARGANVLTF. CDR3 coding DNA: TGTGCCAGTAGTGCGTACACTCAGGCTCGCGGGGCCAACGTCCTGACTTTC.

The chain recombines TRBV6-4 with TRBJ2-7; D call uncertain. With 4 bases removed from V and 1 base from J, the gap between germline ends came to 26 bases. Germline V lookup: CDR1 MRHNA, CDR2 SNTAGT. The CDR3 totals 19 residues. This CDR3 reads CASSVPGGPPPFLSYEQYF. The CDR3, as DNA: TGTGCCAGCAGTGTCCCAGGTGGTCCACCCCCTTTTCTTTCCTACGAGCAGTACTTC.

In this sample, this clone turned up a few times. At the DNA level, this CDR3 is encoded by other sequences in the same sample as well. The chain couples TRBV29-1 to TRBJ1-2, with a possible D match to TRBD1 (6 bases). Trimming removed 3 bases at V and 2 bases at J, with 10 bases between. The CDR3 is made up of 13 amino acids. CDR1 is SQVTM, CDR2 ANQGSEA, per germline. The CDR3 spells CSVDRGANYGYTF. As DNA, the CDR3 is TGCAGCGTTGACAGGGGAGCCAACTATGGCTACACCTTC.

The genes are TRBV11-2 and TRBJ2-3; 10 positions agree with TRBD2. Trimming at V came to 4 bases and at J to 4 bases, leaving 17 bases not matched to a gene. The length of the CDR3 is 19 residues. Germline CDR1 is SGHAT and CDR2 is FQNNGV. In nucleotides, the CDR3 is TGTGCCAGCAGCTCCCGATATCAGTTCCTAGCGGGAGACTCAGATACGCAGTATTTT. This sequence encodes CASSSRYQFLAGDSDTQYF.

The chain is built from TRBV28 and TRBJ2-1, with D maybe TRBD1 (5 bases). V lost 4 bases and J 4 bases, leaving 23 bases between the germline ends. CDR3 size: 18 residues. CDR1 MDHEN and CDR2 SYDVKM come from the germline V gene. CDR3 in amino acids: CASSSVRVLGQLYNEQFF. CDR3 DNA sequence: TGTGCCAGCAGTTCAGTGAGAGTGCTGGGGCAATTATACAATGAGCAGTTCTTC.

V usage is TRBV6-1 and J usage is TRBJ2-3, with D perhaps being TRBD1 or TRBD2 (5 bases each). There are 14 residues in the CDR3. V dropped 1 base and J dropped 2 bases, with 7 bases sitting between them. Per the germline V gene, CDR1 is MNHNS and CDR2 is SASEGT. As DNA, the CDR3 is TGTGCCAGCAGTGAAGGGGGGATCACAGATACGCAGTATTTT. Protein product: CASSEGGITDTQYF.

The rearrangement joins TRBV3-1 (or the pseudogene TRBV3-2) to TRBJ2-7, with a possible D match to TRBD1 (5 bases). Deletions cut 1 base from V and 4 bases from J, with 14 bases between. Germline CDR1 reads LGHDT; CDR2 reads YNNKEL (reference sequence). CDR3 length equals 15 residues. CDR3 DNA sequence: TGTGCCAGCAGCCAAGCTGGGGCTGTTTCATACGAGCAGTACTTC. This gives the protein CASSQAGAVSYEQYF.

The CDR3 bases are TGTGCCAGCTCACCCCGGCACCCGGAGACCCAGTACTTC. This gives the protein CASSPRHPETQYF. V and J are TRBV18 and TRBJ2-5; unclear D gene. V was shortened by 3 bases and J by 5 bases, with 10 bases between the two germline ends. The CDR3 has 13 residues. Germline assignment: CDR1 KGHSH and CDR2 LQKENI.

The chain has TRBV19 and TRBJ1-1; 10 nucleotides agree with TRBD1. The CDR3 consists of 19 residues. Germline-derived CDR1 and CDR2 are LNHDA and SQIVND (reference sequence). Losses at the gene ends were 3 bases for V and 1 base for J; bases not matched to a gene: 14. CDR3: CASSMTYTGQGPPNTEAFF. The CDR3 coding sequence is TGTGCCAGTAGTATGACCTACACGGGACAGGGGCCTCCGAACACTGAAGCTTTCTTT.